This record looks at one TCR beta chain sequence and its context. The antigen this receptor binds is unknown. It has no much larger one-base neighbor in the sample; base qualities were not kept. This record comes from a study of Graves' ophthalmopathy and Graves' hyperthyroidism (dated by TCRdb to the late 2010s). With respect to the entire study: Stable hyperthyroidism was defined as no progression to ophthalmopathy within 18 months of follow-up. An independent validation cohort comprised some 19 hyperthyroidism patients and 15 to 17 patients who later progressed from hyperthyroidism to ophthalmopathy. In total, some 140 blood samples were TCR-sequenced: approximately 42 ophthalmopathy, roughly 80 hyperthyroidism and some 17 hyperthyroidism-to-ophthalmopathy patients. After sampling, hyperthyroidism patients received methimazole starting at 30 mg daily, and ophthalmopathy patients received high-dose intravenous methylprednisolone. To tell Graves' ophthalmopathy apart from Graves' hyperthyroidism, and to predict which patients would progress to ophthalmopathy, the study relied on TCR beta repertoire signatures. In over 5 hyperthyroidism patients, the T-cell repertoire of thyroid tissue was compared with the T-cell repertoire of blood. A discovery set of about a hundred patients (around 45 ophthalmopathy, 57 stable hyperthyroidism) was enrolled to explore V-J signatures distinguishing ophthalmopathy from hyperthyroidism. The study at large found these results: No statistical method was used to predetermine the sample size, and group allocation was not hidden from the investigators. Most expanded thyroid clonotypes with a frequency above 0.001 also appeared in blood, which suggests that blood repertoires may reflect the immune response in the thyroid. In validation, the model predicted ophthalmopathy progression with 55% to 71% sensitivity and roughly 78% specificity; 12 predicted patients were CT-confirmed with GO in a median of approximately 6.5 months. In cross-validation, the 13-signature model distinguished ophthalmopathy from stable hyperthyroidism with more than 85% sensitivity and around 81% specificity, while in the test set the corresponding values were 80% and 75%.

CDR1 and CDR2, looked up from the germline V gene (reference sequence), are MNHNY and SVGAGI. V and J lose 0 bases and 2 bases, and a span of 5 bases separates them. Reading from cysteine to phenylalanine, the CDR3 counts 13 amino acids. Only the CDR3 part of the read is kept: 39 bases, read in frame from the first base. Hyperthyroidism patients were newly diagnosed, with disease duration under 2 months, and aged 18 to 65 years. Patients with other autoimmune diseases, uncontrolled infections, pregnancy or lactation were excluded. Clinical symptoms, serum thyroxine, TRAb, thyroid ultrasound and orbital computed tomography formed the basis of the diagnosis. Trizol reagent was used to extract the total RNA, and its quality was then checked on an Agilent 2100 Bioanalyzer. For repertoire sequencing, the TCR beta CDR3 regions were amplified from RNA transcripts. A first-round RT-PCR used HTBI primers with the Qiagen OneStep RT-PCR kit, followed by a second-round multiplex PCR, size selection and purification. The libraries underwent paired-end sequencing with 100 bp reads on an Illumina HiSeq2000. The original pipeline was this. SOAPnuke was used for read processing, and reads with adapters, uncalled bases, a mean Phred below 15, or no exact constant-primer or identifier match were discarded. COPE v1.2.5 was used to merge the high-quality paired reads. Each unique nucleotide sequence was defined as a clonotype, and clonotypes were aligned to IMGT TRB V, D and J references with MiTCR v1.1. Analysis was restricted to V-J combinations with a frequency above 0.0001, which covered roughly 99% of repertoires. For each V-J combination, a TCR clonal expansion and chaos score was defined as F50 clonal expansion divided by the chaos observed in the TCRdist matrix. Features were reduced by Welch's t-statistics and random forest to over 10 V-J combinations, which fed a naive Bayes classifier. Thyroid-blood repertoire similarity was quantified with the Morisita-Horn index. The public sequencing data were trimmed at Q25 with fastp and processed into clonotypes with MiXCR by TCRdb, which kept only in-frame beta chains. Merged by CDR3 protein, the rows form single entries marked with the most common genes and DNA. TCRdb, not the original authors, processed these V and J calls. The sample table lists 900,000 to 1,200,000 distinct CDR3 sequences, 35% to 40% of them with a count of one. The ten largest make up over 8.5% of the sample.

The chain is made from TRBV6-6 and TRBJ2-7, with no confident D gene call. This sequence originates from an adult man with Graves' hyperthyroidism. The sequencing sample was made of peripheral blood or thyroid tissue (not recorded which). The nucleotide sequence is TGTGCCAGCAGTTACTCGATAACCTACGAGCAGTACTTC. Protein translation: CASSYSITYEQYF.